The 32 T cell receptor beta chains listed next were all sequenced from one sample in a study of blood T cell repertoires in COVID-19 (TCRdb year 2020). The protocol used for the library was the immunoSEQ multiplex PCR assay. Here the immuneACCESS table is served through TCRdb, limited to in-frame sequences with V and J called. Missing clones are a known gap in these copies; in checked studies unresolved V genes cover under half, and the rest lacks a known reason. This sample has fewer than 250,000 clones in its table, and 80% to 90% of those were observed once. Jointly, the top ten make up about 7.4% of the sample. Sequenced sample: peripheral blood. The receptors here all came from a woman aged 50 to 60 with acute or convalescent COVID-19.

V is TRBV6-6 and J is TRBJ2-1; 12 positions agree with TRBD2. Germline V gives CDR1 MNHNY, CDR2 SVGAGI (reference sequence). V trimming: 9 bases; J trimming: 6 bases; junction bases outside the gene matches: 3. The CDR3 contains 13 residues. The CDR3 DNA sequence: TGTGCCAGTCTAGCGGGAGGGTTCAATGAGCAGTTCTTC. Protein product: CASLAGGFNEQFF.

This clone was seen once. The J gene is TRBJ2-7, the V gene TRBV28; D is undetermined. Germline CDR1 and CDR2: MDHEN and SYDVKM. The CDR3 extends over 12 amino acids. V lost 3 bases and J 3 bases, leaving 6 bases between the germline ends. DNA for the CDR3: TGTGCCAGCAGTTTCGGAGACTACGAGCAGTACTTC. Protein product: CASSFGDYEQYF.

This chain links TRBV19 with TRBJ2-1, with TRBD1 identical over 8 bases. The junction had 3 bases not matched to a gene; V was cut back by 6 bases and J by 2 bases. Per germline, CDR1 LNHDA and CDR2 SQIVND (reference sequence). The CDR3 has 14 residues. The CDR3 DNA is TGTGCCAGTAGCCTACAGGGGGCCTACAATGAGCAGTTCTTC. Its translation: CASSLQGAYNEQFF.

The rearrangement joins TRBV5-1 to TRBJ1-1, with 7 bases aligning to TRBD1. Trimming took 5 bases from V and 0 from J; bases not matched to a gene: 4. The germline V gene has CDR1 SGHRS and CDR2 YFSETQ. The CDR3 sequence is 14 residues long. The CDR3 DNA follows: TGCGCCAGCAGGCACAGGGGAATGAACACTGAAGCTTTCTTT. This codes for CASRHRGMNTEAFF. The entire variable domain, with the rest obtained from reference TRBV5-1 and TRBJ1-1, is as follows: KAGVTQTPRYLIKTRGQQVTLSCSPISGHRSVSWYQQTPGQGLQFLFEYFSETQRNKGNFPGRFSGRQFSNSRSEMNVSTLELGDSALYLCASRHRGMNTEAFFGQGTRLTVV.

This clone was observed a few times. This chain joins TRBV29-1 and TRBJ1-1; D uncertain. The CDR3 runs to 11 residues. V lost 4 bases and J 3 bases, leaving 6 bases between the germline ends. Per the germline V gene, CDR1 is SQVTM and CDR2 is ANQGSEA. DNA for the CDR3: TGCAGCGTTGGACATGACACTGAAGCTTTCTTT. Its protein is CSVGHDTEAFF.

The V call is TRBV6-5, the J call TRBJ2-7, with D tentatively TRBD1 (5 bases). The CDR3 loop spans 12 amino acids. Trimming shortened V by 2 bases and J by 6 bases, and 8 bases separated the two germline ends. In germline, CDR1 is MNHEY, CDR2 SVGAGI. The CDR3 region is CASSYPGSEQYF. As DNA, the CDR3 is TGTGCCAGCAGTTACCCAGGGTCCGAGCAGTACTTC.

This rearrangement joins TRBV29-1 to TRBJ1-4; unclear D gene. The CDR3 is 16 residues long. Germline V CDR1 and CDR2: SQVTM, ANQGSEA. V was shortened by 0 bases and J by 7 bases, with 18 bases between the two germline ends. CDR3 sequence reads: CSVEDPPTRRGEKLFF. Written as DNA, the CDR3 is TGCAGCGTTGAAGATCCCCCGACCCGCCGGGGTGAAAAACTGTTTTTT.

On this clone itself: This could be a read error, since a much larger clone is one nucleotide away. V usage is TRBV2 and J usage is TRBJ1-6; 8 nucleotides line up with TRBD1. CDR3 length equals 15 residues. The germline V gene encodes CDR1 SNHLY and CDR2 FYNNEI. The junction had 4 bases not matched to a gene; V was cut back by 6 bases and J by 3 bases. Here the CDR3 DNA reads TGTGCCAGCAGCGGGACAGGCAACTATAATTCACCCCTCCACTTT. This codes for CASSGTGNYNSPLHF.

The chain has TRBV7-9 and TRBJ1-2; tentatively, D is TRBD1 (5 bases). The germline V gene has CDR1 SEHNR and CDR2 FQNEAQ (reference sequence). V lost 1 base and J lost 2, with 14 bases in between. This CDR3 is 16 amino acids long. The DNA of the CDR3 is TGTGCCAGCAGCTTAGGTCGCCTCAGGGTAAACTATGGCTACACCTTC. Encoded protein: CASSLGRLRVNYGYTF.

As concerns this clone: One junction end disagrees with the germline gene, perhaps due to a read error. The CDR3 region is CASSPSGQPIF. In DNA form, the CDR3 reads TGTGCCAGCAGTCCCTCGGGACAGCCCATTTTC. The gene calls are TRBV28 and TRBJ2-7; TRBD1 agrees at 7 bases. The CDR3 extends over 11 amino acids. The germline gives CDR1 MDHEN, CDR2 SYDVKM.

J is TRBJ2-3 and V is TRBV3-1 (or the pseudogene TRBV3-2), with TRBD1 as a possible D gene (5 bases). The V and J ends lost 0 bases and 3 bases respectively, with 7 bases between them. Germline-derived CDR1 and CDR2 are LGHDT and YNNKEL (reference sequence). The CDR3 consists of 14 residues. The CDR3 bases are TGTGCCAGCAGCCAAGACGACAGAACAGATACGCAGTATTTT. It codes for CASSQDDRTDTQYF.

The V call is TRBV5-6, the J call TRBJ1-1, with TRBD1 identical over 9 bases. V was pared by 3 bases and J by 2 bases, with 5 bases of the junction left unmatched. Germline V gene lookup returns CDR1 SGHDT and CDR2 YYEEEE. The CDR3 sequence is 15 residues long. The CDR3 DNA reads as TGTGCCAGCAGCTGGGTGGGACAGGGAAACACTGAAGCTTTCTTT. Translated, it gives CASSWVGQGNTEAFF.

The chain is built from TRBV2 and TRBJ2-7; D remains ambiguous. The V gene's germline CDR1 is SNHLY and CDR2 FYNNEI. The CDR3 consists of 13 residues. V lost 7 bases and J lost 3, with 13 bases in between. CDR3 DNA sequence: TGTGCCAGCACTCAGGAAGTAGGCTACGAGCAGTACTTC. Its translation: CASTQEVGYEQYF.

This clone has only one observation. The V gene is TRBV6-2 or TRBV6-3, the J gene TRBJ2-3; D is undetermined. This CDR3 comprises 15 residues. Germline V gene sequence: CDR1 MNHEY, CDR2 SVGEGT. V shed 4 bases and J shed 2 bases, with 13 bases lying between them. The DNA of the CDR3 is TGTGCCAGCAGTTCGTACAGTTCTTACACAGATACGCAGTATTTT. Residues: CASSSYSSYTDTQYF.

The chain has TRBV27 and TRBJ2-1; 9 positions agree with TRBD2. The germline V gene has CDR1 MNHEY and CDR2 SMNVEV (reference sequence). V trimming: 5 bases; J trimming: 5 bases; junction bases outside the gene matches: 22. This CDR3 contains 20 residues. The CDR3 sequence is CASSPPERKGTPSGDNEQFF. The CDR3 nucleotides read TGTGCCAGCAGTCCCCCTGAACGGAAAGGGACGCCTAGCGGGGACAATGAGCAGTTCTTC.

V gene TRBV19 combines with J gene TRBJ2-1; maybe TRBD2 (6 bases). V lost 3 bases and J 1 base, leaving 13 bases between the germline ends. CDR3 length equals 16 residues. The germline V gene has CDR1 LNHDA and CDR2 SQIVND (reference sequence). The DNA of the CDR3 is TGTGCCAGTAGTATGACCGGGAGAGTGTCCTACAATGAGCAGTTCTTC. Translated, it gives CASSMTGRVSYNEQFF. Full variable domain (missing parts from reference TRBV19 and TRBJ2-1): DGGITQSPKYLFRKEGQNVTLSCEQNLNHDAMYWYRQDPGQGLRLIYYSQIVNDFQKGDIAEGYSVSREKKESFPLTVTSAQKNPTAFYLCASSMTGRVSYNEQFFGPGTRLTVL.

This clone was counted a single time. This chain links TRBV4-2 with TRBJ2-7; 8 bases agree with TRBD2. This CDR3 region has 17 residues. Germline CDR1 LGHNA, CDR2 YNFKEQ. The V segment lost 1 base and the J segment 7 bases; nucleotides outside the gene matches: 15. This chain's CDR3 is CASSQVYDGRAPGEQYF. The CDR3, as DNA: TGTGCCAGCAGCCAAGTCTATGACGGGAGGGCCCCAGGAGAGCAGTACTTC.

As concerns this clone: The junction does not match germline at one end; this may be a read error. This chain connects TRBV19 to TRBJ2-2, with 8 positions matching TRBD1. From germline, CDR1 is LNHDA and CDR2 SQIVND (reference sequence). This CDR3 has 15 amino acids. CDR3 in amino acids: CASSIQGANTGELFF. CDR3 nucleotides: TGTGCCAGTAGTATACAGGGGGCGAATACCGGGGAGCTGTTTTTT.

This chain's CDR3 is CASSINRADEQYF. DNA for the CDR3: TGTGCCAGTAGTATAAACAGGGCTGACGAGCAGTACTTC. The V and J genes are TRBV19 and TRBJ2-7, with D possibly being TRBD1 (6 bases). Trimming took 2 bases from V and 5 from J, leaving 10 bases between them. This CDR3 comprises 13 residues. The germline CDR1 and CDR2 sequences are LNHDA and SQIVND (reference sequence).

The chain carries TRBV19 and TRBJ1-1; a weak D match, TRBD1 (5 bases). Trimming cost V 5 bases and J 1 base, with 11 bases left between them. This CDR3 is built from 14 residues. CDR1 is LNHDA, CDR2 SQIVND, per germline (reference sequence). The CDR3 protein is CASSRQGGNTEAFF. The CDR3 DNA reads TGTGCCAGTAGTCGCCAGGGCGGGAACACTGAAGCTTTCTTT.

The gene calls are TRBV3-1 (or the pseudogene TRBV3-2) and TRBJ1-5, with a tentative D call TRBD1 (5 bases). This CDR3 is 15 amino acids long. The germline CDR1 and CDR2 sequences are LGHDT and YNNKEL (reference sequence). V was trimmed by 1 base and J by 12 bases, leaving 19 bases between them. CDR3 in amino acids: CASSQGFQTHQGQHF. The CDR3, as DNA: TGTGCCAGCAGCCAAGGCTTCCAGACTCATCAGGGCCAGCATTTT.

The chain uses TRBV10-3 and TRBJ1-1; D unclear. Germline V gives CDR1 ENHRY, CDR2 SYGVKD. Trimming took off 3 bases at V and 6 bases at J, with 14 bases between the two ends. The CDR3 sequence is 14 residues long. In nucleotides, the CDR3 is TGTGCCATCAGTGACCTGGCACGAGGAGCTGAAGCTTTCTTT. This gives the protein CAISDLARGAEAFF.

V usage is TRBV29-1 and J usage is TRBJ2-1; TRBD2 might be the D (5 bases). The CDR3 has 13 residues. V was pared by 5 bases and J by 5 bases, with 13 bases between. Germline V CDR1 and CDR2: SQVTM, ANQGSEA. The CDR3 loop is CSVFPGIDNEQFF. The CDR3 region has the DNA TGCAGCGTTTTTCCCGGGATTGACAATGAGCAGTTCTTC.

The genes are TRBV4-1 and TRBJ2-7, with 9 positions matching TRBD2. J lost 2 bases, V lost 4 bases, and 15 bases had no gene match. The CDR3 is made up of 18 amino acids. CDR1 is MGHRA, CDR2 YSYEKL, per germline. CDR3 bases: TGCGCCAGCAGCCCGATCTTCAAGACTAGCGGAGCCCCCTACGAGCAGTACTTC. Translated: CASSPIFKTSGAPYEQYF.

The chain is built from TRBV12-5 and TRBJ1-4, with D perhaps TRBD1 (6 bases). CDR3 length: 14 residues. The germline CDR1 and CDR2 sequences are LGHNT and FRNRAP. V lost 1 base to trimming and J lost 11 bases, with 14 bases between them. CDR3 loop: CASGLGDRLEKLFF. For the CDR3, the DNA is TGTGCTAGTGGTTTGGGAGACAGGTTGGAGAAACTGTTTTTT.

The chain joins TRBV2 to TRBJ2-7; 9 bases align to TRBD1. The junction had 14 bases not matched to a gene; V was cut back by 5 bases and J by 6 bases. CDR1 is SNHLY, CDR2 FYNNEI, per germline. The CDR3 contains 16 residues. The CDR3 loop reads CASSSDPGTGYVEQYF. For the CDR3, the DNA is TGTGCCAGCAGTAGTGACCCCGGGACAGGGTACGTCGAGCAGTACTTC.

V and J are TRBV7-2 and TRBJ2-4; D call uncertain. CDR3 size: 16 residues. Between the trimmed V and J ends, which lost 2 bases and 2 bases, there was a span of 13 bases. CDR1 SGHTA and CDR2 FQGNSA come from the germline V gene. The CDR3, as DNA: TGTGCCAGCAGCTTAAGAGTTCTAGATTCCAAAAACATTCAGTACTTC. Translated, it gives CASSLRVLDSKNIQYF.

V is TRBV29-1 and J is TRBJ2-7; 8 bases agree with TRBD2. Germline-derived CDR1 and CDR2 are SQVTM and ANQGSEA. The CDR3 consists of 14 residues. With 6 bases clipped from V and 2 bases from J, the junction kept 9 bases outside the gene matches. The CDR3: CSVKRAGGTYEQYF. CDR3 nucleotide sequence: TGCAGCGTGAAACGGGCGGGAGGCACCTACGAGCAGTACTTC.

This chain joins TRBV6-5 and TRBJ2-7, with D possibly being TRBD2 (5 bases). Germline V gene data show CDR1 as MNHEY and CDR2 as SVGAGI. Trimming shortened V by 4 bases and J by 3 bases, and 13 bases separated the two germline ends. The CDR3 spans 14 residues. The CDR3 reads CASSSLSRDYEQYF. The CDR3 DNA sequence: TGTGCCAGCAGTTCCTTATCCCGGGACTACGAGCAGTACTTC.

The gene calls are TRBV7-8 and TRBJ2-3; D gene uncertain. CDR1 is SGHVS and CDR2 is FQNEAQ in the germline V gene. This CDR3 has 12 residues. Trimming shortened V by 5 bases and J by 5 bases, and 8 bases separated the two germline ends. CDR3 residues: CASSRSGDTQYF. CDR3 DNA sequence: TGTGCCAGCAGCCGGAGTGGAGATACGCAGTATTTT. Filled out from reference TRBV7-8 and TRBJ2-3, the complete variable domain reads GAGVSQSPRYKVAKRGQDVALRCDPISGHVSLFWYQQALGQGPEFLTYFQNEAQLDKSGLPSDRFFAERPEGSVSTLKIQRTQQEDSAVYLCASSRSGDTQYFGPGTRLTVL.

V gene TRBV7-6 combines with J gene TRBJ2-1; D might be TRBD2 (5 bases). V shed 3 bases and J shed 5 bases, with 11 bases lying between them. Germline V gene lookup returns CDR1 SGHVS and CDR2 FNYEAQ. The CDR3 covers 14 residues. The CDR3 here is CASSFLGENNEQFF. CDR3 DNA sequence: TGTGCCAGCAGCTTCTTGGGAGAAAACAATGAGCAGTTCTTC.

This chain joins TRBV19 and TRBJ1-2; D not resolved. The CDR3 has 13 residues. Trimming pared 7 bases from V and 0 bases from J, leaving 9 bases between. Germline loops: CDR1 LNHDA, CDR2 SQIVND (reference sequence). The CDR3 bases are TGTGCCAGTACCAATGGGCCTAACTATGGCTACACCTTC. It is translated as CASTNGPNYGYTF.